This T cell receptor (beta chain) comes out of a study of blood T cell repertoires in COVID-19. At the level of the study: The study drew acute and convalescent COVID-19 samples from the United States, Italy and Spain.

Assay: immunoSEQ multiplex PCR; the TCRdb copy retains only in-frame clones and omits some. In the table there are 45,000 to 60,000 clones, around 81% of which are singletons. In germline, CDR1 is LNHDA, CDR2 SQIVND (reference sequence). The junction had 11 bases not matched to a gene; V was cut back by 3 bases and J by 10 bases. CDR3 length: 15 amino acids. The sequenced material came from peripheral blood. This clonotype was sampled from a man of 80 years or more with COVID-19, enrolled during active disease. This sequence joins TRBV19 and TRBJ1-5, with 8 bases lining up with TRBD1. The CDR3: CASSIGASGTGPQHF. The CDR3 region has the DNA TGTGCCAGTAGTATCGGGGCCTCCGGGACAGGCCCCCAGCATTTT.